These 17 T cell receptor beta chains came from one sample sequenced in a study of blood T cell repertoires in COVID-19. Assay used: immunoSEQ multiplex PCR; TCRdb lists only in-frame clones, some missing. The sample contains 85,000 or so clones, about nine tenths of which appear only once. The specimen was peripheral blood. The receptors here all came from a man aged 50 to 59 with active or convalescent COVID-19.

This clone was observed a single time. The rearrangement joins TRBV19 to TRBJ1-2; a possible D gene is TRBD1 (5 bases). V was shortened by 6 bases and J by 8 bases, with 16 bases between the two germline ends. CDR1 is LNHDA, CDR2 SQIVND, per germline (reference sequence). The CDR3 spans 13 residues. The CDR3 here is CASRNDQGRGYTF. The CDR3 nucleotides read TGTGCCAGTAGGAACGACCAGGGAAGAGGCTACACCTTC.

The chain uses TRBV12-3 or TRBV12-4 and TRBJ1-1; D not resolved. This CDR3 comprises 13 residues. V shed 2 bases and J shed 1 base, with 5 bases lying between them. CDR3 sequence reads: CASSLRQNTEAFF. The CDR3 coding sequence is TGTGCCAGCAGTTTAAGACAGAACACTGAAGCTTTCTTT.

The chain carries TRBV12-5 and TRBJ1-5; maybe TRBD1 (6 bases). The CDR3 consists of 17 residues. CDR1 is LGHNT and CDR2 is FRNRAP in the germline V gene. Between the trimmed V and J ends, which lost 1 base and 3 bases, there was a span of 16 bases. CDR3 DNA sequence: TGTGCTAGTGGTTTGGGGACAGCTCCCTCGGCCAATCAGCCCCAGCATTTT. It is translated as CASGLGTAPSANQPQHF.

This chain joins TRBV19 and TRBJ1-4; no firm D call. V was clipped by 3 bases and J by 0 bases, with 11 bases between them. From germline, CDR1 is LNHDA and CDR2 SQIVND (reference sequence). The CDR3 sequence is 16 residues long. The chain's CDR3 is CASSMAGVATNEKLFF. Here the CDR3 DNA reads TGTGCCAGTAGTATGGCAGGCGTGGCAACTAATGAAAAACTGTTTTTT.

The gene calls are TRBV11-2 and TRBJ2-7; possibly TRBD2 for D (6 bases). The CDR3 is 16 amino acids. Between the trimmed V and J ends, which lost 1 base and 2 bases, there was a span of 15 bases. Germline V gene data show CDR1 as SGHAT and CDR2 as FQNNGV. CDR3 nucleotide sequence: TGTGCCAGCAGCTTAGTGGGGCGGGGCCCCACCTACGAGCAGTACTTC. This encodes CASSLVGRGPTYEQYF.

The CDR3 here is CAISESLAGVPGELFF. CDR3 nucleotides: TGTGCCATCAGTGAGTCGCTAGCGGGAGTTCCCGGGGAGCTGTTTTTT. The rearrangement uses TRBV10-3 and TRBJ2-2; 10 bases are a match to TRBD2. The CDR3 loop spans 16 amino acids. Germline V gene sequence: CDR1 ENHRY, CDR2 SYGVKD. After removal of 0 bases from V and 6 bases from J, the junction contained 4 bases not matched to a gene.

This clone was counted only a few times. Here the CDR3 DNA reads TGTGCCAGCAGTAGAACCGGGACAGGACCGTACGAGCAGTACTTC. Translated: CASSRTGTGPYEQYF. This rearrangement joins TRBV28 to TRBJ2-7; TRBD1 agrees at 8 bases. Germline V gene data show CDR1 as MDHEN and CDR2 as SYDVKM. Trimming removed 5 bases from V and 4 bases from J; junction bases left unmatched: 10. There are 15 residues in the CDR3.

This chain links TRBV6-1 with TRBJ2-7; 10 bases match TRBD2. Germline V gene sequence: CDR1 MNHNS, CDR2 SASEGT. CDR3 length: 15 amino acids. After removal of 2 bases from V and 3 bases from J, the junction contained 4 bases not matched to a gene. CDR3 residues: CASSERASGSYEQYF. DNA for the CDR3: TGTGCCAGCAGTGAACGGGCTAGCGGGAGCTACGAGCAGTACTTC.

The rearrangement uses TRBV29-1 and TRBJ1-4; 7 bases line up with TRBD1. CDR1 is SQVTM and CDR2 is ANQGSEA in the germline V gene. This CDR3 spans 12 amino acids. The CDR3 loop reads CSGQVRNEKLFF. The CDR3 DNA reads as TGCAGTGGACAGGTCCGAAATGAAAAACTGTTTTTT.

This chain uses TRBV4-1 with TRBJ2-2; the match to TRBD1 covers 7 bases. Unmatched junction bases numbered 9, after V lost 1 base and J lost 1 base. Germline-derived CDR1 and CDR2 are MGHRA and YSYEKL. The CDR3 length is 18 residues. This CDR3 reads CASSQVGDAGGNTGELFF. DNA for the CDR3: TGCGCCAGCAGCCAAGTTGGGGATGCAGGGGGGAACACCGGGGAGCTGTTTTTT.

The genes are TRBV7-2 and TRBJ2-5; TRBD1 agrees at 11 bases. The V segment lost 4 bases and the J segment 1 base; nucleotides outside the gene matches: 11. The V gene's germline CDR1 is SGHTA and CDR2 FQGNSA. The CDR3 is made up of 18 amino acids. CDR3 sequence reads: CASSSTFGGTGGQETQYF. CDR3 nucleotide sequence: TGTGCCAGCAGCTCGACCTTCGGGGGGACAGGGGGCCAAGAGACCCAGTACTTC.

This clone appeared once. This chain joins TRBV28 and TRBJ2-7, with TRBD1 matching 10 bases. The CDR3 spans 16 residues. Germline V lookup: CDR1 MDHEN, CDR2 SYDVKM. After removal of 3 bases from V and 0 bases from J, the junction contained 5 bases not matched to a gene. The CDR3: CASSFGTGVSSYEQYF. The CDR3 nucleotides read TGTGCCAGCAGTTTTGGGACAGGGGTAAGCTCCTACGAGCAGTACTTC.

V gene TRBV11-2 combines with J gene TRBJ2-1, with 8 positions matching TRBD2. This CDR3 has 16 amino acids. Germline V gene lookup returns CDR1 SGHAT and CDR2 FQNNGV. V was pared by 1 base and J by 5 bases, with 7 bases of the junction left unmatched. For the CDR3, the DNA is TGTGCCAGCAGCTTAGCCCTGGGACTAGAGAACAATGAGCAGTTCTTC. This codes for CASSLALGLENNEQFF.

This clone was recorded once. This chain connects TRBV19 to TRBJ1-1; possibly TRBD1 for D (6 bases). The V and J ends lost 4 bases and 1 base respectively, with 10 bases between them. The CDR3 runs 14 residues. Germline V CDR1 and CDR2: LNHDA, SQIVND (reference sequence). CDR3 in amino acids: CASSTRQANTEAFF. CDR3 nucleotide sequence: TGTGCCAGTAGTACCCGACAGGCGAACACTGAAGCTTTCTTT.

In this sample, this clone turned up many times. The chain recombines TRBV12-5 with TRBJ2-6; the match to TRBD1 covers 9 bases. The germline V gene encodes CDR1 LGHNT and CDR2 FRNRAP. The ends lost 1 base at V and 1 base at J; junction bases unmatched: 5. The CDR3 totals 18 residues. The CDR3 region has the DNA TGTGCTAGTGGTTTGGACAGGGGGCCGAGGTCTGGGGCCAACGTCCTGACTTTC. Translation gives CASGLDRGPRSGANVLTF.

This chain links TRBV27 with TRBJ2-1; 12 positions agree with TRBD2. The V segment lost 0 bases and the J segment 10 bases; nucleotides outside the gene matches: 7. This CDR3 has 16 residues. In germline, CDR1 is MNHEY, CDR2 SMNVEV (reference sequence). The CDR3 here is CASSLSGLAGLREQFF. CDR3 coding DNA: TGTGCCAGCAGTTTATCTGGACTAGCGGGATTGAGGGAGCAGTTCTTC.

V is TRBV10-1 and J is TRBJ2-7; TRBD1 matches 7 bases. Germline lookup yields CDR1 WNHNN and CDR2 SYGVQD (reference sequence). CDR3 length: 13 residues. J lost 5 bases, V lost 6 bases, and 7 bases had no gene match. This chain's CDR3 is CASSRTGSNEQYF. The CDR3 coding sequence is TGCGCCAGCAGCCGGACAGGATCCAACGAGCAGTACTTC.